The 27 T cell receptor beta chains reported below all come from one sample, sequenced in a study of blood T cell repertoires in COVID-19. Assay: immunoSEQ multiplex PCR; the TCRdb copy retains only in-frame clones and omits some. Of about 220,000 clones in the sample, roughly nine tenths were seen once. The sequencing input was peripheral blood. The receptors were gathered from a man aged 40-49 years with active or convalescent COVID-19.

This rearrangement joins TRBV5-1 to TRBJ2-7; TRBD1 aligns across 9 bases. CDR3 length: 14 amino acids. CDR1 and CDR2 from the germline V gene are SGHRS and YFSETQ. The V segment lost 4 bases and the J segment 7 bases; nucleotides outside the gene matches: 9. DNA for the CDR3: TGCGCCAGCAGCCCACAGGGGGCCGATAGGGAGCAGTACTTC. Residues: CASSPQGADREQYF. Supplemented by reference TRBV5-1 and TRBJ2-7, the full variable domain reads KAGVTQTPRYLIKTRGQQVTLSCSPISGHRSVSWYQQTPGQGLQFLFEYFSETQRNKGNFPGRFSGRQFSNSRSEMNVSTLELGDSALYLCASSPQGADREQYFGPGTRLTVT.

The chain combines TRBV3-1 (or the pseudogene TRBV3-2) with TRBJ2-1; tentative D call: TRBD2 (6 bases). Trimming pared 1 base from V and 8 bases from J, leaving 12 bases between. This CDR3 is 14 amino acids long. CDR1 and CDR2 (germline): LGHDT, YNNKEL (reference sequence). CDR3 protein: CASSQVGGIDEQFF. The CDR3 nucleotides are TGTGCCAGCAGCCAAGTAGGCGGGATAGATGAGCAGTTCTTC.

V is TRBV9 and J is TRBJ1-1; perhaps TRBD1 as D (6 bases). The CDR3 is made up of 17 amino acids. Germline V CDR1 and CDR2: SGDLS, YYNGEE. Trimming removed 4 bases from V and 4 bases from J, with 23 bases in between. The CDR3 loop reads CASSPGPELRGSTEAFF. DNA of the CDR3: TGTGCCAGCAGCCCCGGACCGGAACTGAGGGGGAGCACTGAAGCTTTCTTT.

The J gene is TRBJ2-5, the V gene TRBV21-1; the DNA was not used to check the table's D call, TRBD1. TRBV21-1 corresponds to a pseudogene. The CDR3 runs 15 residues. The CDR3 bases are TGTGCCAGCAGCATCTCCGGGACAGGGCAAGAGACCCAGTACTTC. Translation: CASSISGTGQETQYF.

This chain links TRBV28 with TRBJ2-2; tentative D call: TRBD1 (6 bases). V was pared by 6 bases and J by 5 bases, with 13 bases between. CDR1 is MDHEN and CDR2 is SYDVKM in the germline V gene. The CDR3 is made up of 14 amino acids. CDR3 coding DNA: TGTGCCAGCAGGAAACAGGGATCGACCGGGGAGCTGTTTTTT. As protein: CASRKQGSTGELFF.

V is TRBV2 and J is TRBJ1-1; D remains ambiguous. Germline CDR1 is SNHLY and CDR2 is FYNNEI. The CDR3 spans 12 residues. Trimming cost V 8 bases and J 6 bases, with 13 bases left between them. The CDR3 reads CASLTRSAEAFF. The DNA for the CDR3 is TGTGCCAGCCTAACCCGATCGGCTGAAGCTTTCTTT.

The chain combines TRBV18 with TRBJ1-6; the match to TRBD1 covers 9 bases. The CDR3 is 20 residues long. V dropped 3 bases and J dropped 8; count of bases not matched to a gene: 20. CDR1 and CDR2 from the germline V gene are KGHSH and LQKENI. In nucleotides, the CDR3 is TGTGCCAGCTCACCGTACGCCCCGGGACAGGGTATTTCAAGTTATTCACCCCTCCACTTT. Translating it yields CASSPYAPGQGISSYSPLHF.

The V call is TRBV4-2, the J call TRBJ1-2; D remains unclear. V lost 0 bases to trimming and J lost 2 bases, with 10 bases between them. There are 15 residues in the CDR3. Germline CDR1 LGHNA, CDR2 YNFKEQ. The CDR3 DNA follows: TGTGCCAGCAGCCAAGAGAAGCACGCGAACTATGGCTACACCTTC. It translates to CASSQEKHANYGYTF.

The rearrangement links TRBV9 to TRBJ2-7, with 9 positions matching TRBD1. Germline V CDR1 and CDR2: SGDLS, YYNGEE. CDR3 length: 14 amino acids. Trimming at V came to 0 bases and at J to 4 bases, leaving 2 bases not matched to a gene. CDR3: CASSVGGQGYEQYF. The CDR3 DNA sequence: TGTGCCAGCAGCGTAGGGGGACAGGGTTACGAGCAGTACTTC.

V and J are TRBV5-4 and TRBJ2-1; 11 bases fit TRBD2. The CDR3 extends over 15 amino acids. After removal of 4 bases from V and 3 bases from J, the junction contained 3 bases not matched to a gene. Germline CDR1 is SGHNT and CDR2 is YYREEE (reference sequence). The DNA of the CDR3 is TGTGCCAGCAGCCGTAGCGGGGGGGTCTACAATGAGCAGTTCTTC. It specifies CASSRSGGVYNEQFF.

The CDR3 nucleotides are TGTGCCAGTAGAAGGACAGGGTCCCACGAGCAGTACTTC. Protein: CASRRTGSHEQYF. The rearrangement uses TRBV19 and TRBJ2-7; 8 bases align to TRBD1. The CDR3 loop spans 13 amino acids. The V gene end was trimmed by 6 bases and the J gene end by 5 bases; junction bases not matched to a gene: 6. Germline V lookup: CDR1 LNHDA, CDR2 SQIVND (reference sequence).

This chain connects TRBV7-2 to TRBJ2-4; D not resolved. Trimming removed 1 base at V and 8 bases at J, with 12 bases between. Germline loops: CDR1 SGHTA, CDR2 FQGNSA. There are 14 residues in the CDR3. The CDR3 nucleotides are TGTGCCAGCAGCTTAGTGACGACTGGAGACATTCAGTACTTC. This codes for CASSLVTTGDIQYF.

The V and J genes are TRBV25-1 and TRBJ2-5; TRBD2 matches 14 bases. Losses at the gene ends were 1 base for V and 5 bases for J; bases not matched to a gene: 3. Germline V gene lookup returns CDR1 MGHDK and CDR2 SYGVNS. This CDR3 is built from 16 residues. The CDR3 region has the DNA TGTGCCAGCAGTGAATCGGGACTAGCGGGGGTTGAGACCCAGTACTTC. This translates into CASSESGLAGVETQYF.

The genes are TRBV4-1 and TRBJ1-4; unclear D gene. The CDR3 consists of 17 residues. Deletions cut 1 base from V and 0 bases from J, with 12 bases between. Per the germline V gene, CDR1 is MGHRA and CDR2 is YSYEKL. DNA of the CDR3: TGCGCCAGCAGCCAAGGGGTTGGTCTAGCAACTAATGAAAAACTGTTTTTT. It is translated as CASSQGVGLATNEKLFF.

This chain connects TRBV28 to TRBJ2-1; possible D gene TRBD1, 6 bases. This CDR3 comprises 14 residues. V lost 6 bases and J 2 bases, leaving 11 bases between the germline ends. CDR1 is MDHEN, CDR2 SYDVKM, per germline. CDR3 DNA sequence: TGTGCCAGCAGGGTACAGGGCACCTACAATGAGCAGTTCTTC. Translated: CASRVQGTYNEQFF.

The chain has TRBV30 and TRBJ2-5, with a tentative D call TRBD1 (6 bases). The CDR3 sequence is 15 residues long. V gave up 2 bases and J gave up 7 bases, with 20 bases separating them. Looked up from germline, CDR1 is GTSNPN and CDR2 is SVGIG (reference sequence). In DNA form, the CDR3 reads TGTGCCTGGAGTCTAAAAGGACAAAGAGGGGGGACCCAGTACTTC. It translates to CAWSLKGQRGGTQYF.

The V and J genes are TRBV20-1 and TRBJ1-4; D possibly corresponds to TRBD1 (6 bases). The V gene's germline CDR1 is DFQATT and CDR2 SNEGSKA (reference sequence). This CDR3 has 11 amino acids. The CDR3 nucleotides read TGCGCTCAGGGGAACTATGAAAAACTGTTTTTT. Translated, it gives CAQGNYEKLFF.

The J gene is TRBJ1-2, the V gene TRBV5-6, with 7 bases lining up with TRBD1. From germline, CDR1 is SGHDT and CDR2 YYEEEE. This CDR3 spans 18 amino acids. The V gene end was trimmed by 3 bases and the J gene end by 2 bases; junction bases not matched to a gene: 16. This CDR3 reads CASSSYRQGDRGNYGYTF. CDR3 coding DNA: TGTGCCAGCAGCTCCTATCGACAGGGCGATCGGGGAAACTATGGCTACACCTTC.

The J gene is TRBJ2-1, the V gene TRBV2; TRBD2 agrees at 10 bases. Germline values: CDR1 SNHLY, CDR2 FYNNEI. V shed 7 bases and J 5 bases; nucleotides not matched to a gene: 8. The CDR3 is made up of 15 amino acids. CDR3 in amino acids: CASMASGSWDNEQFF. CDR3 in DNA: TGTGCCAGCATGGCTAGCGGGAGTTGGGACAATGAGCAGTTCTTC.

The J gene is TRBJ2-3, the V gene TRBV2; TRBD2 might be the D (6 bases). The CDR3 sequence is 15 residues long. V was cut by 8 bases and J by 3 bases, with 18 bases left in between. Germline-derived CDR1 and CDR2 are SNHLY and FYNNEI. The CDR3 DNA is TGTGCCAGCGGTCGGGGGTTAGATCGTACAGATACGCAGTATTTT. Translation: CASGRGLDRTDTQYF. The variable domain in full, completed from reference TRBV2 and TRBJ2-3, reads EPEVTQTPSHQVTQMGQEVILRCVPISNHLYFYWYRQILGQKVEFLVSFYNNEISEKSEIFDDQFSVERPDGSNFTLKIRSTKLEDSAMYFCASGRGLDRTDTQYFGPGTRLTVL.

V usage is TRBV5-1 and J usage is TRBJ1-2, with a weak D call TRBD1 (5 bases). Germline CDR1 is SGHRS and CDR2 is YFSETQ. The CDR3 is made up of 15 amino acids. V lost 9 bases and J lost 0, with 18 bases in between. The CDR3 bases are TGCGCCACCAGACCGGGGGGAGACCCTAACTATGGCTACACCTTC. As protein: CATRPGGDPNYGYTF.

V usage is TRBV29-1 and J usage is TRBJ1-5; a weak D match, TRBD1 (5 bases). The germline V gene has CDR1 SQVTM and CDR2 ANQGSEA. The ends were cut back, 7 bases at V and 5 bases at J, with 15 bases in the middle. The CDR3 has 13 residues. DNA of the CDR3: TGCAGCGCGGGGGGGGGAGTTGATCAGCCCCAGCATTTT. Translating gives CSAGGGVDQPQHF.

CDR3 region: CASSPRTGSYEQYF. CDR3 DNA sequence: TGTGCCAGCAGTCCTCGGACAGGGAGCTACGAGCAGTACTTC. The V gene is TRBV6-5, the J gene TRBJ2-7; 8 bases fit TRBD1. Germline V gene lookup returns CDR1 MNHEY and CDR2 SVGAGI. The CDR3 runs 14 residues. Trimming cost V 5 bases and J 3 bases; bases outside gene matches: 6.

A single count supports this clone. The chain combines TRBV7-8 with TRBJ2-4; D may be TRBD2 (5 bases). V lost 4 bases and J 2 bases, leaving 18 bases between the germline ends. This CDR3 is 17 amino acids long. CDR1 and CDR2 (germline): SGHVS, FQNEAQ. This CDR3 reads CASSSERWERSKNIQYF. CDR3 nucleotide sequence: TGTGCCAGCAGCTCAGAAAGGTGGGAGAGGTCCAAAAACATTCAGTACTTC.

The CDR3 DNA follows: TGTGCCAGCAGTCCTGGACAGGGTCGGCAGCCCCAGCATTTT. Protein product: CASSPGQGRQPQHF. This rearrangement joins TRBV28 to TRBJ1-5; TRBD1 aligns across 8 bases. The length of the CDR3 is 14 residues. Germline loops: CDR1 MDHEN, CDR2 SYDVKM. V trimming: 5 bases; J trimming: 7 bases; junction bases outside the gene matches: 7.

The chain uses TRBV28 and TRBJ1-4, with TRBD1 as a possible D gene (5 bases). V was cut by 3 bases and J by 8 bases, with 13 bases left in between. The CDR3 contains 14 residues. Germline loops: CDR1 MDHEN, CDR2 SYDVKM. CDR3 in amino acids: CASSFRDAREKLFF. The DNA of the CDR3 is TGTGCCAGCAGTTTCAGGGATGCTAGGGAAAAACTGTTTTTT.

The chain carries TRBV28 and TRBJ1-5; TRBD1 agrees at 8 bases. Per the germline V gene, CDR1 is MDHEN and CDR2 is SYDVKM. V trimming: 5 bases; J trimming: 4 bases; junction bases outside the gene matches: 7. This CDR3 is 15 amino acids long. CDR3: CASSPGQGGNQPQHF. The CDR3 DNA reads TGTGCCAGCAGTCCCGGACAGGGAGGAAATCAGCCCCAGCATTTT.